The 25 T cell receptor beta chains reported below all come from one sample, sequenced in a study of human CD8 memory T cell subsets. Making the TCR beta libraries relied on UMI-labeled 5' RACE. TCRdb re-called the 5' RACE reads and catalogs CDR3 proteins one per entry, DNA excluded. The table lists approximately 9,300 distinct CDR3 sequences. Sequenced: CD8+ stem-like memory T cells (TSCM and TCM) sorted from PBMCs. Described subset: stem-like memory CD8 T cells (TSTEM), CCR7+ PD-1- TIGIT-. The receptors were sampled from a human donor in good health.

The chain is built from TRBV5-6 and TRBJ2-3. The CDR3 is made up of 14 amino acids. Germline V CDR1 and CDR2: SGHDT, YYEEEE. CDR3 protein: CASSLTTSTDTQYF. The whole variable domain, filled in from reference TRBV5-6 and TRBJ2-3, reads DAGVTQSPTHLIKTRGQQVTLRCSPKSGHDTVSWYQQALGQGPQFIFQYYEEEERQRGNFPDRFSGHQFPNYSSELNVNALLLGDSALYLCASSLTTSTDTQYFGPGTRLTVL.

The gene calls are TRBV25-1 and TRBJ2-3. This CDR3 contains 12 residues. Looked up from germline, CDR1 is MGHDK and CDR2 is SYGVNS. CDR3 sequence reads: CASSGSTDTQYF.

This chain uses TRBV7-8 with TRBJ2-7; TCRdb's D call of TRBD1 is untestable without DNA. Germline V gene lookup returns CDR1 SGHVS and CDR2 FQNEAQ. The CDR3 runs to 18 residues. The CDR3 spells CASRLTSFGRGEIYEQYF.

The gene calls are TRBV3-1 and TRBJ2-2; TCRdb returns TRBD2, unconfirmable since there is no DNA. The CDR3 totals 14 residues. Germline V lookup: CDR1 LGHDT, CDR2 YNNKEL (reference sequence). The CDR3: CASSQVGSGGELFF.

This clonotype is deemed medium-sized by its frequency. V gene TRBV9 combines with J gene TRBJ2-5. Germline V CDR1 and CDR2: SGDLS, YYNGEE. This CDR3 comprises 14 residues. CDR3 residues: CASSVEQSQETQYF.

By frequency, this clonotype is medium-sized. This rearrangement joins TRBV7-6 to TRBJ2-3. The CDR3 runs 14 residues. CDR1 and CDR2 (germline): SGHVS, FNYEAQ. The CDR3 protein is CASSLAADTDTQYF.

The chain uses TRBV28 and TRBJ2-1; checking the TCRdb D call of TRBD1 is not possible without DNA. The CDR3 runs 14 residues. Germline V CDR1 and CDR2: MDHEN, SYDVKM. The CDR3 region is CASSLYRTTGEQFF.

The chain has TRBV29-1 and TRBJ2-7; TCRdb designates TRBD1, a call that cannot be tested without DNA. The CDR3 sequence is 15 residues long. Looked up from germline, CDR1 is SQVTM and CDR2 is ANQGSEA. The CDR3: CSVVWSRGPSYEQYF.

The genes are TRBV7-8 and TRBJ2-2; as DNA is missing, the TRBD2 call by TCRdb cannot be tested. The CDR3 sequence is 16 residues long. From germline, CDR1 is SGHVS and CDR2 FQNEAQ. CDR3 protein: CASSLLLAGGVGELFF.

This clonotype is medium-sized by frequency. The CDR3 sequence is CASSSTDNSYNEQFF. V and J are TRBV28 and TRBJ2-1. The length of the CDR3 is 15 residues. Looked up from germline, CDR1 is MDHEN and CDR2 is SYDVKM.

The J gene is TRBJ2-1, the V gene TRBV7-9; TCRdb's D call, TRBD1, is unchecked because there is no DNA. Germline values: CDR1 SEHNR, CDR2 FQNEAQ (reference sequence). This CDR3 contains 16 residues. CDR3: CASSQPPFGLRNEQFF.

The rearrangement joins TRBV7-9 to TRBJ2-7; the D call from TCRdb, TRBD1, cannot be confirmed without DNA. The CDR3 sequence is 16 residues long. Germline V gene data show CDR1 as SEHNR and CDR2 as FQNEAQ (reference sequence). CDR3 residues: CASSARTGYGAYEQYF.

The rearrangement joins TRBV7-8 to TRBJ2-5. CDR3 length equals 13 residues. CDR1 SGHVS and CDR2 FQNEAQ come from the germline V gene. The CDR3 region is CASSLVWSETQYF.

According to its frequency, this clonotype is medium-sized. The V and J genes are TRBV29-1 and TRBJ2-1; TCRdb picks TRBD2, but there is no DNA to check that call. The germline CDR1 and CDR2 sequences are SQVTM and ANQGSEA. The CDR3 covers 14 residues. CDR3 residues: CSVAGLAGYNEQFF.

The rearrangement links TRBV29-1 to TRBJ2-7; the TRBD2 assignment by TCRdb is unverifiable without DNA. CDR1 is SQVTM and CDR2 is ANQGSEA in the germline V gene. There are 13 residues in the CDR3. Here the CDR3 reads CSVRTSGEGEQYF.

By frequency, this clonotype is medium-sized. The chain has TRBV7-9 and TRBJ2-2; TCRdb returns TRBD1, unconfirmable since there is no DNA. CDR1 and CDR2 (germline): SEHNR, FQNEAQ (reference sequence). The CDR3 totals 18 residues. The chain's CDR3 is CASSPNAQTGPNTGELFF.

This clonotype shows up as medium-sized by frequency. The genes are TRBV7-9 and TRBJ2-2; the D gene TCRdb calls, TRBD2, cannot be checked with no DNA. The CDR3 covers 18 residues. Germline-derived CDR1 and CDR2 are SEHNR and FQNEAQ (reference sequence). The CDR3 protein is CASSSPSSGSWVTGELFF.

The CDR3 here is CASSFTRTQGETQYF. The gene calls are TRBV7-8 and TRBJ2-5; the TCRdb call, TRBD2, lacks DNA for checking. The CDR3 is 15 residues long. Germline CDR1 SGHVS, CDR2 FQNEAQ.

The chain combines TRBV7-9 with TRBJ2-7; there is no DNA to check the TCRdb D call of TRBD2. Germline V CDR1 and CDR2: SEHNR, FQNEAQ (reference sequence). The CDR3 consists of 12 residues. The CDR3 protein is CASSFGSGEQYF.

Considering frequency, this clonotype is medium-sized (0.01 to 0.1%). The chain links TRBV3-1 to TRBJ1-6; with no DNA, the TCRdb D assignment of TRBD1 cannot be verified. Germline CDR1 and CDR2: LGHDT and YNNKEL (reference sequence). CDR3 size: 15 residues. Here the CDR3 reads CASSQWTGGNSPLHF.

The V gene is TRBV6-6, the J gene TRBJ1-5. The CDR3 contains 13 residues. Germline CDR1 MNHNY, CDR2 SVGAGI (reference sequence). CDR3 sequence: CASSWSNNQPQHF.

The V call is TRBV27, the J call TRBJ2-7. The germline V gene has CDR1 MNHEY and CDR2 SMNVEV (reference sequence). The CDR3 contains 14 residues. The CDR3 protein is CASNQPDRPYEQYF.

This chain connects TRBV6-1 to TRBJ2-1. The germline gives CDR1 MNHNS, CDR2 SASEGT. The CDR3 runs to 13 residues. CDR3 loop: CASSEYTASGQFF.

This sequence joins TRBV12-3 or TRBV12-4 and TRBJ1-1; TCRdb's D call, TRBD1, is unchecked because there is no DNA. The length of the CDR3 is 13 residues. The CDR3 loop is CASSLGRVAEAFF.

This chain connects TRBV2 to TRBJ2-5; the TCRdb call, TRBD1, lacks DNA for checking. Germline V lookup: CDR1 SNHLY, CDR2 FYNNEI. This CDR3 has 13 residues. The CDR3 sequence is CASSEGSPETQYF.